These T cell receptor beta chains were read from a single sample in a study of shared clonotypes between healthy human individuals. Only in-frame clones appear in the TCRdb table, and some are missing; sequencing was by immunoSEQ multiplex PCR. The table has approximately 1.5 million clones, approximately 98.5% seen once. Sequencing used naive CD4+ T cells sorted from blood. These receptors were obtained from a man aged 30 to 45 in good health. CDR3s include the opening cysteine and the closing phenylalanine or tryptophan. A D gene is named only where the DNA matches it firmly. Where a row states a size, it is once, few, many or the class of an expanded clone; other rows omit it.

clone_size: once
v_call: TRBV14
d_call: TRBD2
j_call: TRBJ2-1
cdr3_aa: CASSRSGRAYNEQFF
cdr3_nt: TGTGCCAGCAGTCGTAGCGGGAGGGCCTACAATGAGCAGTTCTTC

clone_size: .
v_call: TRBV29-1
d_call: .
j_call: TRBJ1-1
cdr3_aa: CSGLTALNTEAFF
cdr3_nt: TGCAGCGGCCTGACAGCCTTGAACACTGAAGCTTTCTTT

clone_size: .
v_call: TRBV4-2
d_call: .
j_call: TRBJ1-1
cdr3_aa: CASSQEVRGINTEAFF
cdr3_nt: TGTGCCAGCAGCCAAGAGGTGAGGGGTATTAACACTGAAGCTTTCTTT

clone_size: .
v_call: TRBV9
d_call: .
j_call: TRBJ2-3
cdr3_aa: CASSVDPQRDTQYF
cdr3_nt: TGTGCCAGCAGCGTAGACCCACAGCGAGATACGCAGTATTTT

clone_size: .
v_call: TRBV18
d_call: TRBD2
j_call: TRBJ2-1
cdr3_aa: CASSANSGTSGYNEQFF
cdr3_nt: TGTGCCAGCTCAGCAAATTCCGGGACTAGCGGTTACAATGAGCAGTTCTTC

clone_size: .
v_call: TRBV18
d_call: .
j_call: TRBJ1-3
cdr3_aa: CASSPETAGNTIYF
cdr3_nt: TGTGCCAGCTCACCCGAGACGGCTGGAAACACCATATATTTT

clone_size: once
v_call: TRBV29-1
d_call: .
j_call: TRBJ2-3
cdr3_aa: CSVTGTLTDTQYF
cdr3_nt: TGCAGCGTAACCGGGACACTCACAGATACGCAGTATTTT

clone_size: .
v_call: TRBV7-3
d_call: TRBD1
j_call: TRBJ1-1
cdr3_aa: CASSSWDRMNTEAFF
cdr3_nt: TGTGCCAGCAGCTCCTGGGACAGAATGAACACTGAAGCTTTCTTT

clone_size: .
v_call: TRBV29-1
d_call: TRBD1
j_call: TRBJ1-3
cdr3_aa: CSACWGQSSGNTIYF
cdr3_nt: TGCAGCGCCTGCTGGGGACAGAGCTCTGGAAACACCATATATTTT

clone_size: once
v_call: TRBV19
d_call: TRBD2
j_call: TRBJ2-1
cdr3_aa: CASKTAGGYNEQFF
cdr3_nt: TGTGCCAGTAAAACAGCGGGAGGGTATAATGAGCAGTTCTTC

clone_size: .
v_call: TRBV28
d_call: .
j_call: TRBJ2-7
cdr3_aa: CASSSKQGAAFYEQYF
cdr3_nt: TGTGCCAGCAGTTCCAAACAGGGTGCGGCATTCTACGAGCAGTACTTC

clone_size: .
v_call: TRBV7-8
d_call: .
j_call: TRBJ1-5
cdr3_aa: CASSLAIGRSNQPQHF
cdr3_nt: TGTGCCAGCAGCTTAGCCATAGGGAGGAGCAATCAGCCCCAGCATTTT

clone_size: .
v_call: TRBV6-5
d_call: TRBD2
j_call: TRBJ2-7
cdr3_aa: CASRRLAVYEQYF
cdr3_nt: TGTGCCAGCCGCAGACTAGCGGTCTACGAGCAGTACTTC

clone_size: once
v_call: TRBV7-3
d_call: .
j_call: TRBJ1-1
cdr3_aa: CASSSRGATEAFF
cdr3_nt: TGTGCCAGCAGCTCCCGAGGGGCTACTGAAGCTTTCTTT

clone_size: .
v_call: TRBV19
d_call: .
j_call: TRBJ2-7
cdr3_aa: CASSIAGEVGQYF
cdr3_nt: TGTGCCAGTAGTATAGCGGGGGAAGTCGGGCAGTACTTC

clone_size: .
v_call: TRBV6-5
d_call: TRBD1
j_call: TRBJ2-7
cdr3_aa: CASTSDRGQYF
cdr3_nt: TGTGCCAGCACCTCGGACAGGGGGCAGTACTTC

clone_size: .
v_call: TRBV7-3
d_call: TRBD1
j_call: TRBJ1-2
cdr3_aa: CASSSGQGYGYTF
cdr3_nt: TGTGCCAGCAGCTCCGGACAGGGCTATGGCTACACCTTC

clone_size: .
v_call: TRBV6-5
d_call: .
j_call: TRBJ2-5
cdr3_aa: CASSQQGKRETQYF
cdr3_nt: TGTGCCAGCAGCCAGCAGGGGAAGCGAGAGACCCAGTACTTC

clone_size: .
v_call: TRBV29-1
d_call: .
j_call: TRBJ2-1
cdr3_aa: CSVEAGVRGEQFF
cdr3_nt: TGCAGCGTTGAAGCGGGAGTGCGCGGTGAGCAGTTCTTC

clone_size: .
v_call: TRBV2
d_call: TRBD2
j_call: TRBJ2-7
cdr3_aa: CASSALGTSGIYEQYF
cdr3_nt: TGTGCCAGCAGTGCCCTGGGGACTAGCGGGATCTACGAGCAGTACTTC

clone_size: once
v_call: TRBV9
d_call: .
j_call: TRBJ2-1
cdr3_aa: CASSVVPGAILGEQFF
cdr3_nt: TGTGCCAGCAGCGTAGTCCCAGGGGCAATCCTCGGTGAGCAGTTCTTC

clone_size: .
v_call: TRBV5-5
d_call: .
j_call: TRBJ2-7
cdr3_aa: CASSFPGIRDEQYF
cdr3_nt: TGTGCCAGCAGCTTCCCAGGGATTCGGGACGAGCAGTACTTC

clone_size: .
v_call: TRBV5-1
d_call: .
j_call: TRBJ2-6
cdr3_aa: CASRFQTGTRGSGANVLTF
cdr3_nt: TGCGCCAGCAGATTTCAAACAGGGACGCGAGGGTCTGGGGCCAACGTCCTGACTTTC

clone_size: .
v_call: TRBV5-5
d_call: .
j_call: TRBJ2-7
cdr3_aa: CASSRTAQVSYEQYF
cdr3_nt: TGTGCCAGCAGCAGGACAGCTCAGGTTTCCTACGAGCAGTACTTC

clone_size: .
v_call: TRBV27
d_call: .
j_call: TRBJ2-1
cdr3_aa: CASKVTLGGNEQFF
cdr3_nt: TGTGCCAGCAAAGTCACCCTAGGAGGCAATGAGCAGTTCTTC

clone_size: .
v_call: TRBV18
d_call: .
j_call: TRBJ1-5
cdr3_aa: CASSPTRSNSGNQPQHF
cdr3_nt: TGTGCCAGCTCACCCACGCGATCTAATAGTGGCAATCAGCCCCAGCATTTT

clone_size: .
v_call: TRBV28
d_call: TRBD1
j_call: TRBJ1-2
cdr3_aa: CASSAHRGYNYGYTF
cdr3_nt: TGTGCCAGCAGTGCCCACAGGGGATACAACTATGGCTACACCTTC

clone_size: .
v_call: TRBV5-1
d_call: .
j_call: TRBJ2-5
cdr3_aa: CASSFIPGETQYF
cdr3_nt: TGCGCCAGCAGCTTTATCCCGGGGGAGACCCAGTACTTC

clone_size: once
v_call: TRBV6-1
d_call: .
j_call: TRBJ1-2
cdr3_aa: CASGGLQGVGYGYTF
cdr3_nt: TGTGCCAGCGGGGGACTTCAAGGGGTTGGCTATGGCTACACCTTC

clone_size: .
v_call: TRBV6-4
d_call: TRBD1
j_call: TRBJ1-1
cdr3_aa: CASSDSATGTRNGGFF
cdr3_nt: TGTGCCAGCAGTGACTCAGCGACAGGGACTAGAAACGGTGGTTTCTTT

clone_size: once
v_call: TRBV19
d_call: TRBD1
j_call: TRBJ2-3
cdr3_aa: CASSIAGTGTDTQYF
cdr3_nt: TGTGCCAGTAGTATAGCCGGGACAGGGACAGATACGCAGTATTTT